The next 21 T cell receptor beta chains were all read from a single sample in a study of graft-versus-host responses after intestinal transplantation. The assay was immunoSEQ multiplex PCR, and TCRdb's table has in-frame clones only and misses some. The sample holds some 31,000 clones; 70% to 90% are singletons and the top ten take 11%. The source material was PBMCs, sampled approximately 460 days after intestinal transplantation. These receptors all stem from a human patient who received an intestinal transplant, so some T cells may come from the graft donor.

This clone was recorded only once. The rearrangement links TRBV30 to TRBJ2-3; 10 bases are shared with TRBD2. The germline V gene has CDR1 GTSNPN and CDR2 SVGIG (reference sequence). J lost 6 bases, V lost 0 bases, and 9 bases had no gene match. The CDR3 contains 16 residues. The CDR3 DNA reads TGTGCCTGGAGTGTAGATTTAGCGGGGGGAAGGGATACGCAGTATTTT. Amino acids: CAWSVDLAGGRDTQYF.

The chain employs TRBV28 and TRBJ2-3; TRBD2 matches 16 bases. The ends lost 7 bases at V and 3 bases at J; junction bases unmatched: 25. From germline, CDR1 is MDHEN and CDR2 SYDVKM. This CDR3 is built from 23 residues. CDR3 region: CASKNPFGTAGTSGRAGTDTQYF. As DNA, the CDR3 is TGTGCCAGCAAAAATCCATTCGGGACAGCCGGGACTAGCGGGAGGGCCGGGACAGATACGCAGTATTTT. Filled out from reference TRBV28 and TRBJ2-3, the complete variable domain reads DVKVTQSSRYLVKRTGEKVFLECVQDMDHENMFWYRQDPGLGLRLIYFSYDVKMKEKGDIPEGYSVSREKKERFSLILESASTNQTSMYLCASKNPFGTAGTSGRAGTDTQYFGPGTRLTVL.

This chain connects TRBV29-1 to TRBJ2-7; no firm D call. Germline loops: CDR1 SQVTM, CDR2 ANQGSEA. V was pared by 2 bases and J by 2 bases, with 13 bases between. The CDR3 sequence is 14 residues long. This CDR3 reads CSVEIGRGAYEQYF. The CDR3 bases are TGCAGCGTTGAAATCGGGCGTGGTGCCTACGAGCAGTACTTC.

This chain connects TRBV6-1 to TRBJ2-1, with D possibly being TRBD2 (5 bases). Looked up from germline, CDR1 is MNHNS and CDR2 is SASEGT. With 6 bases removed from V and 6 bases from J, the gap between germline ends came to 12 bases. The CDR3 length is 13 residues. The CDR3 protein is CASSPFGSNEQFF. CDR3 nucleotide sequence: TGTGCCAGCAGCCCCTTTGGGAGCAATGAGCAGTTCTTC.

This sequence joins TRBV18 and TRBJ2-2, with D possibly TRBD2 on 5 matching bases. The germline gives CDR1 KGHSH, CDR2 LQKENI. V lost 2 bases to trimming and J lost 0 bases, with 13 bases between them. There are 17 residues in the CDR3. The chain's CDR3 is CASSPNEAASNTGELFF. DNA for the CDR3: TGTGCCAGCTCACCAAATGAAGCGGCATCGAACACCGGGGAGCTGTTTTTT.

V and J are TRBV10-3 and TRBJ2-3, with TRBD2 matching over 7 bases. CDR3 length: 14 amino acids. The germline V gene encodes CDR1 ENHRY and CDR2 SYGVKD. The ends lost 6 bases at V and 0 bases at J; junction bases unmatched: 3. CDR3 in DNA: TGTGCCATCAGACCGGGACTAAGCACAGATACGCAGTATTTT. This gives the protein CAIRPGLSTDTQYF.

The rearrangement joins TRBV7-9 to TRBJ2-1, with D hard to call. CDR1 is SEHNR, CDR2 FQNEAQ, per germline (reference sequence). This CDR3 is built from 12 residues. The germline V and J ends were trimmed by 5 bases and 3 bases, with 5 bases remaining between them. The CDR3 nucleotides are TGTGCCAGCAGCCCTAGCTACAATGAGCAGTTCTTC. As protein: CASSPSYNEQFF. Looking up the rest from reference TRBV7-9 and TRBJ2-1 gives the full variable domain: DTGVSQNPRHKITKRGQNVTFRCDPISEHNRLYWYRQTLGQGPEFLTYFQNEAQLEKSRLLSDRFSAERPKGSFSTLEIQRTEQGDSAMYLCASSPSYNEQFFGPGTRLTVL.

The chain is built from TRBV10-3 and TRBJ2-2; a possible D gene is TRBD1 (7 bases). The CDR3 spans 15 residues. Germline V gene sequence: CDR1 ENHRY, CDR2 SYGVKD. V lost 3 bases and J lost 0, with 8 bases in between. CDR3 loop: CAISDRGANTGELFF. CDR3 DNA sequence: TGTGCCATCAGTGACAGGGGGGCGAACACCGGGGAGCTGTTTTTT.

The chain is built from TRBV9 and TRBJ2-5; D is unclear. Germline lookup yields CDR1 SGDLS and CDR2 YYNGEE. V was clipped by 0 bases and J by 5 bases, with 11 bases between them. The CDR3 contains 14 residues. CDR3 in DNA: TGTGCCAGCAGCGTAGGAGGTGGCATGGAGACCCAGTACTTC. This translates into CASSVGGGMETQYF.

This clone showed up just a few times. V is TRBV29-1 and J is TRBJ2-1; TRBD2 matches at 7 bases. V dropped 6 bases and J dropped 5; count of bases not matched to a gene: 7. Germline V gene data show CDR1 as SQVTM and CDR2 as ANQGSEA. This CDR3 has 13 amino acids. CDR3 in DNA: TGCAGCGTCCACGGGACTAATGACAATGAGCAGTTCTTC. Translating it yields CSVHGTNDNEQFF.

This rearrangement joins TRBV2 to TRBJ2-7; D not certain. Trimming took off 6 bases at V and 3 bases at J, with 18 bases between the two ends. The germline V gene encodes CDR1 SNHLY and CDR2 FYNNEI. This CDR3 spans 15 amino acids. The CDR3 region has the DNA TGTGCCAGCAGCGACCCGGTGAGAGATAGCTACGAGCAGTACTTC. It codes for CASSDPVRDSYEQYF.

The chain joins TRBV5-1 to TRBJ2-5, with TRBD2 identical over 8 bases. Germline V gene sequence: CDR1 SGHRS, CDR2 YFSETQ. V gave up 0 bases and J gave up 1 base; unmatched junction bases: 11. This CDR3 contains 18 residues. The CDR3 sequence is CASSLGGILAGSQETQYF. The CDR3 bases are TGCGCCAGCAGCTTGGGTGGCATCCTAGCGGGCTCCCAAGAGACCCAGTACTTC.

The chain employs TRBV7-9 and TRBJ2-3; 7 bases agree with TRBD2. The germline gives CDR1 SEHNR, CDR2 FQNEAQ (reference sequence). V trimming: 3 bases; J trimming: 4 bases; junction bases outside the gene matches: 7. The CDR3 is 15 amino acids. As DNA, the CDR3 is TGTGCCAGCAGCTTCCATGCGGGAGACTCAGATACGCAGTATTTT. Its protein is CASSFHAGDSDTQYF. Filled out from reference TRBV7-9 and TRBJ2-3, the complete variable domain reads DTGVSQNPRHKITKRGQNVTFRCDPISEHNRLYWYRQTLGQGPEFLTYFQNEAQLEKSRLLSDRFSAERPKGSFSTLEIQRTEQGDSAMYLCASSFHAGDSDTQYFGPGTRLTVL.

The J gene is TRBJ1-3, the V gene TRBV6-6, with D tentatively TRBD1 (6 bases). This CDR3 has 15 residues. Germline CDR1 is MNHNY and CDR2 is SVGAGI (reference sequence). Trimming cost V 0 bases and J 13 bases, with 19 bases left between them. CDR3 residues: CASSYSSSQGLAIYF. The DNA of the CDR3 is TGTGCCAGCAGTTACTCCTCTTCGCAGGGGTTAGCGATATATTTT.

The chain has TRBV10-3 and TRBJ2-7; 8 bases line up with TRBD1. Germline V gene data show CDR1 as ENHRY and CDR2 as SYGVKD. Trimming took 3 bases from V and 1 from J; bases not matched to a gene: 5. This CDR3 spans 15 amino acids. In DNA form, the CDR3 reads TGTGCCATCAGTGACAGGGGGCGAATTTCCTACGAGCAGTACTTC. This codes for CAISDRGRISYEQYF.

CDR3 amino acids: CASSYAKQPQHF. Here the CDR3 DNA reads TGTGCCAGCAGTTACGCTAAACAGCCCCAGCATTTT. This sequence joins TRBV6-6 and TRBJ1-5; D unclear. Germline V lookup: CDR1 MNHNY, CDR2 SVGAGI (reference sequence). Trimming cost V 2 bases and J 7 bases, with 6 bases left between them. The CDR3 is 12 residues long.

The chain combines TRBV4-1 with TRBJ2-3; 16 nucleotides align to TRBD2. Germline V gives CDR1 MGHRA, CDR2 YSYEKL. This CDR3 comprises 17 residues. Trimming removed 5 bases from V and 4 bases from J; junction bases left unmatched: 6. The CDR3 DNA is TGCGCCAGCAGCTTAGGGACTAGCGGGGGGGCCGCAGATACGCAGTATTTT. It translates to CASSLGTSGGAADTQYF.

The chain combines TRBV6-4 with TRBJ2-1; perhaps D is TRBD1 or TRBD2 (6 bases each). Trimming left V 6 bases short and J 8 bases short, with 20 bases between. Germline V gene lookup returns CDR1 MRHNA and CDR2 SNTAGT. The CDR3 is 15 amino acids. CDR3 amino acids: CASSPFGGRGHEQFF. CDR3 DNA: TGTGCCAGCAGCCCTTTTGGGGGACGGGGGCATGAGCAGTTCTTC.

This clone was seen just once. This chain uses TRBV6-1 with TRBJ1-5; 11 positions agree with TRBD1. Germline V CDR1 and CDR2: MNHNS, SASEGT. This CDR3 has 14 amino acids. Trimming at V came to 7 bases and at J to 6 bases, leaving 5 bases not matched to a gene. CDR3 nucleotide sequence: TGTGCCAGCACCTTGGGGACAGGGGGTCAGCCCCAGCATTTT. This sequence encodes CASTLGTGGQPQHF.

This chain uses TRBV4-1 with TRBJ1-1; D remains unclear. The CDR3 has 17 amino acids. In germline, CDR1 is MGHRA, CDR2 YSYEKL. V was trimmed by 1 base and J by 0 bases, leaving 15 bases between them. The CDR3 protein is CASSQGGRSHMNTEAFF. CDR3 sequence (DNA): TGCGCCAGCAGCCAAGGTGGGCGATCCCATATGAACACTGAAGCTTTCTTT.

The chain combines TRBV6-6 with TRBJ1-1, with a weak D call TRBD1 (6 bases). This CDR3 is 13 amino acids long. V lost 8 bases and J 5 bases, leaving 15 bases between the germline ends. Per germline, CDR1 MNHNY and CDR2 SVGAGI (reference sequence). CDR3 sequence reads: CASGPTGRTEAFF. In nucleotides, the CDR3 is TGTGCCAGCGGTCCAACAGGGAGAACTGAAGCTTTCTTT.